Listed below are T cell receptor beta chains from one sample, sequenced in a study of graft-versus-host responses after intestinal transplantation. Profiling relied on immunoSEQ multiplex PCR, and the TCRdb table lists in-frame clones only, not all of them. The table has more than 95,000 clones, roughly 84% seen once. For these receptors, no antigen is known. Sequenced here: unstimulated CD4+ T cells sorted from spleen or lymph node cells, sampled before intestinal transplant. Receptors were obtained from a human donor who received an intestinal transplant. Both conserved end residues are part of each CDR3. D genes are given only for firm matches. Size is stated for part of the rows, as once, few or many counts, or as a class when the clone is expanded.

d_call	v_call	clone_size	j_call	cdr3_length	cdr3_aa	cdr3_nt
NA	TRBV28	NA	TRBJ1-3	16	CASSFFHSLSGNTIYF	TGTGCCAGCAGTTTCTTCCACAGCCTCTCTGGAAACACCATATATTTT
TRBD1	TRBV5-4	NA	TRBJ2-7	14	CASSQPDRGREQYF	TGTGCCAGCAGCCAACCAGACAGGGGGCGCGAGCAGTACTTC
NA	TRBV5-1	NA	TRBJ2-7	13	CASSLGGVSEQYF	TGCGCCAGCAGCTTGGGGGGAGTTTCCGAGCAGTACTTC
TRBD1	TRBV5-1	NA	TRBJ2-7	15	CASSLLLGQGDEQYF	TGCGCCAGCAGCTTGCTCCTAGGACAGGGCGACGAGCAGTACTTC
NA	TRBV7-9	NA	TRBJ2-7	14	CASSLAENSYEQYF	TGTGCCAGCAGCTTAGCAGAAAACTCCTACGAGCAGTACTTC
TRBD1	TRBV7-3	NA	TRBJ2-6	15	CASSLTGSEANVLTF	TGTGCCAGCAGCTTGACAGGGTCTGAGGCCAACGTCCTGACTTTC
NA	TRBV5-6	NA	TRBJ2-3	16	CASSLPVPLGLDTQYF	TGTGCCAGCAGCTTGCCGGTCCCCTTGGGCTTGGATACGCAGTATTTT
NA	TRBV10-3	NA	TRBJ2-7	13	CAISSGAGYEQYF	TGTGCCATCAGCTCTGGAGCCGGCTACGAGCAGTACTTC
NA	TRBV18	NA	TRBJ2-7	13	CASSPDLGYEQYF	TGTGCCAGCTCACCAGATTTGGGATACGAGCAGTACTTC
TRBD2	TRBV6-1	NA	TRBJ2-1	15	CASSLSGEPYNEQFF	TGTGCCAGCAGCCTTAGCGGGGAGCCCTACAATGAGCAGTTCTTC
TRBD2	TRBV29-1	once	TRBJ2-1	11	CSTGGINEQFF	TGCAGTACGGGGGGGATTAATGAGCAGTTCTTC
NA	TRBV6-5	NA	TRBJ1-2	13	CAATRTGPVRYTF	TGTGCCGCAACACGCACAGGGCCCGTTCGCTACACCTTC
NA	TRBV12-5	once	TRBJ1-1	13	CASRGTVNTEAFF	TGTGCTAGTAGGGGGACCGTGAACACTGAAGCTTTCTTT
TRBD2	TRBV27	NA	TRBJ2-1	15	CASSPTSGRDNEQFF	TGTGCCAGCAGTCCCACTAGCGGGAGGGACAATGAGCAGTTCTTC
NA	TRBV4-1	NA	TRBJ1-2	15	CASSQDNRGSYGYTF	TGCGCCAGCAGCCAAGACAACCGGGGAAGCTATGGCTACACCTTC
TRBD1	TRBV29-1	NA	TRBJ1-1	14	CSGRTGGANTEAFF	TGCAGCGGCCGGACAGGGGGCGCGAACACTGAAGCTTTCTTT
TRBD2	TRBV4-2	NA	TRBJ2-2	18	CASSPRGGGGLPTGELFF	TGTGCCAGCAGCCCCCGGGGGGGCGGGGGGCTACCCACCGGGGAGCTGTTTTTT
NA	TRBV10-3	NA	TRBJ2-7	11	CAISSGYEQYF	TGTGCCATCAGCTCAGGTTACGAGCAGTACTTC
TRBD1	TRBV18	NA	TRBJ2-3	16	CASSPPGQGARDTQYF	TGTGCCAGCTCACCTCCGGGACAGGGGGCTCGGGATACGCAGTATTTT
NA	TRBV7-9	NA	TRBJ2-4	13	CASSLDSSYIQYF	TGTGCCAGCAGCTTAGATTCGTCGTACATTCAGTACTTC
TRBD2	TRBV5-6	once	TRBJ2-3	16	CASSLVSSGGTDTQYF	TGTGCCAGCAGCTTGGTATCTAGCGGGGGGACAGATACGCAGTATTTT
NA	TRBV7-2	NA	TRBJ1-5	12	CASSPRDQPQHF	TGTGCCAGCAGCCCCAGGGATCAGCCCCAGCATTTT
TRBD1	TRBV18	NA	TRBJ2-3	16	CASSPEGTGLTDTQYF	TGTGCCAGCTCACCGGAGGGGACAGGCCTCACAGATACGCAGTATTTT
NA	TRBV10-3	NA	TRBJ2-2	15	CAISESRKNTGELFF	TGTGCCATCAGTGAGTCGAGAAAGAACACCGGGGAGCTGTTTTTT
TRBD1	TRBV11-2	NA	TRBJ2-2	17	CASSLLSGTGNTGELFF	TGTGCCAGCAGCTTGCTTTCCGGGACAGGGAACACCGGGGAGCTGTTTTTT
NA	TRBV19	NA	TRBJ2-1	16	CASSMGRGLVYNEQFF	TGTGCCAGTAGTATGGGGAGGGGGCTGGTATACAATGAGCAGTTCTTC
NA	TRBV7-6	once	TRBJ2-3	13	CASSFEGGPTQYF	TGTGCCAGCAGCTTTGAGGGGGGGCCAACGCAGTATTTT
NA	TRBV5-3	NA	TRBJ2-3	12	CARSREVDTQYF	TGTGCCAGAAGCAGAGAGGTGGATACGCAGTATTTT
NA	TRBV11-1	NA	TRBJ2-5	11	CASSSQETQYF	TGTGCCAGCAGCTCACAAGAGACCCAGTACTTC
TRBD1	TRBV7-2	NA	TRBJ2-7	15	CASSFLGQDFYEQYF	TGTGCCAGCAGCTTCCTCGGACAGGATTTCTACGAGCAGTACTTC
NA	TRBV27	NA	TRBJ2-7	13	CASTSPSSYEQYF	TGTGCCAGCACCTCGCCGAGCTCCTACGAGCAGTACTTC
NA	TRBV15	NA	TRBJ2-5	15	CATSPNRNNQETQYF	TGTGCCACCAGCCCAAACAGGAATAACCAAGAGACCCAGTACTTC
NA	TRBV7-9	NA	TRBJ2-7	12	CASAGAPYEQYF	TGTGCCAGCGCCGGGGCACCCTACGAGCAGTACTTC
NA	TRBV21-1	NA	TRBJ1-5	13	CASTSTGREPQHF	TGTGCCAGCACCAGCACAGGGAGGGAGCCCCAGCATTTT
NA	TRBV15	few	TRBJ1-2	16	CATSRGGDGANYGYTF	TGTGCCACCAGCAGAGGGGGGGACGGGGCTAACTATGGCTACACCTTC
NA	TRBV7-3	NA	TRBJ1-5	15	CASSLWEEIGQPQHF	TGTGCCAGCAGCTTATGGGAGGAAATAGGTCAGCCCCAGCATTTT
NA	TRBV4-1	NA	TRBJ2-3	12	CAGVEYLDTQYF	TGCGCCGGGGTAGAGTACCTAGATACGCAGTATTTT
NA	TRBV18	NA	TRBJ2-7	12	CASSPNLYEQYF	TGTGCCAGCTCACCAAACCTCTACGAGCAGTACTTC
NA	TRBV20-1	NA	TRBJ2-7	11	CSASHSYEQYF	TGCAGTGCTAGCCACTCTTACGAGCAGTACTTC
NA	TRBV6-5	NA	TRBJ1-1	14	CASSYLAGPTEAFF	TGTGCCAGCAGTTACCTCGCCGGGCCCACTGAAGCTTTCTTT
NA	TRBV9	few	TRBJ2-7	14	CASSDQDLYYEQYF	TGTGCCAGCAGCGATCAGGACCTATACTACGAGCAGTACTTC
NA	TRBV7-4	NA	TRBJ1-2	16	CASSLGKGHLNYGYTF	TGTGCCAGCAGCTTAGGTAAGGGTCATCTTAACTATGGCTACACCTTC
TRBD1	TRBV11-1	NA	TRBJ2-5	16	CASSPTLQGPAETQYF	TGTGCCAGCAGCCCCACATTACAGGGGCCCGCGGAGACCCAGTACTTC
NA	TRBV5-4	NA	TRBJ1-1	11	CASSFRTEAFF	TGTGCCAGCAGCTTTCGTACTGAAGCTTTCTTT
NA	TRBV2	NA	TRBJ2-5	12	CASSVRGETQYF	TGTGCCAGCAGTGTGCGGGGAGAGACCCAGTACTTC
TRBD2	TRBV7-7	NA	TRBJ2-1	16	CASSLGNGGAVNEQFF	TGTGCCAGCAGCTTAGGCAACGGGGGGGCTGTAAATGAGCAGTTCTTC
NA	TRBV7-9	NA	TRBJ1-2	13	CASSSQGLGGYTF	TGTGCCAGCAGCTCGCAGGGGTTGGGAGGCTACACCTTC
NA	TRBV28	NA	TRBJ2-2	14	CASSLSGFTGELFF	TGTGCCAGCAGTTTATCAGGCTTCACCGGGGAGCTGTTTTTT
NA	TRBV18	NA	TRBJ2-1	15	CASSPLLLVYNEQFF	TGTGCCAGCTCACCATTATTACTAGTATACAATGAGCAGTTCTTC
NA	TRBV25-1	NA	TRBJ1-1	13	CASSEPRGTEAFF	TGTGCCAGCAGTGAACCTAGGGGCACTGAAGCTTTCTTT
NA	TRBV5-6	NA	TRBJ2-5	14	CASSLSARLETQYF	TGTGCCAGCAGCTTGAGTGCTAGGTTAGAGACCCAGTACTTC
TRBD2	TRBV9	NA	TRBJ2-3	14	CASPRAGGTDTQYF	TGTGCCAGCCCGAGGGCGGGGGGGACAGATACGCAGTATTTT
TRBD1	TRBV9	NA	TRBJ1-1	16	CASSPRDSRMNTEAFF	TGTGCCAGCAGCCCCCGGGACAGCCGAATGAACACTGAAGCTTTCTTT
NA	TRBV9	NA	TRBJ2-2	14	CASSVGSGTGELFF	TGTGCCAGCAGCGTAGGGTCGGGTACCGGGGAGCTGTTTTTT
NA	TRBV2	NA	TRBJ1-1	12	CASNSRPAEAFF	TGTGCCAGCAATAGTCGGCCGGCTGAAGCTTTCTTT
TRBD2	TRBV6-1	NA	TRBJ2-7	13	CASRPSGIDEQYF	TGTGCCAGCAGGCCTAGCGGGATAGACGAGCAGTACTTC
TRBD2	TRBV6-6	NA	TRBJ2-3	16	CASSPGLAGGEDTQYF	TGTGCCAGCAGTCCGGGACTAGCGGGAGGAGAGGATACGCAGTATTTT